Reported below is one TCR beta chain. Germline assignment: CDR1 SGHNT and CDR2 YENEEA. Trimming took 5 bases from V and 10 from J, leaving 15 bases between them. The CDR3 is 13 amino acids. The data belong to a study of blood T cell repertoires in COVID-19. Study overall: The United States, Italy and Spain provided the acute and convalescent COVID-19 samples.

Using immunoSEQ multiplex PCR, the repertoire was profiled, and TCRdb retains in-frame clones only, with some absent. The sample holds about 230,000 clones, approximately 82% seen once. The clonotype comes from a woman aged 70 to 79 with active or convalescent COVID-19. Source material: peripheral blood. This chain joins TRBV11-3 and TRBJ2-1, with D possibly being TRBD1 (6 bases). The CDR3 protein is CASSGQLLGEQFF. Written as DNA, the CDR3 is TGTGCCAGCAGCGGACAGCTTTTAGGGGAGCAGTTCTTC.